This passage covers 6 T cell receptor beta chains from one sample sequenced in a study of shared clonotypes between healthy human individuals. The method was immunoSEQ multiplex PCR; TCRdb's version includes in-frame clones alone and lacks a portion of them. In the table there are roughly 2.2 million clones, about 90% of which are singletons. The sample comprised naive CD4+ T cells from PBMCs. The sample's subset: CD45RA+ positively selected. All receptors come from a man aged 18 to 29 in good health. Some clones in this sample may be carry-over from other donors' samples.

The CDR3 DNA follows: TGCGCCAGCAGCTTGGTGGCAGCCCAGAACACTGAAGCTTTCTTT. It codes for CASSLVAAQNTEAFF. The chain combines TRBV5-1 with TRBJ1-1; D not resolved. The CDR3 is 15 residues long. Germline-derived CDR1 and CDR2 are SGHRS and YFSETQ. Trimming removed 0 bases at V and 1 base at J, with 10 bases between.

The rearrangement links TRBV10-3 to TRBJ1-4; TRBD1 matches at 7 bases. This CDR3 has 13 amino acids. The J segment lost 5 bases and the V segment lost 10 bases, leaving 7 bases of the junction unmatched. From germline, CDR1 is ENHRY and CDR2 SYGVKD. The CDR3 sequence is CATGTGDNEKLFF. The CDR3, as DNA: TGTGCCACGGGAACAGGGGACAATGAAAAACTGTTTTTT.

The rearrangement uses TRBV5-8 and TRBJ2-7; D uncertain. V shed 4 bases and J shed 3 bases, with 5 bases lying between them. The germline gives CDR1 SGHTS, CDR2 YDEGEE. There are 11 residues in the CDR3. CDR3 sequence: CASSAHYEQYF. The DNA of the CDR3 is TGTGCCAGCAGCGCCCACTACGAGCAGTACTTC.

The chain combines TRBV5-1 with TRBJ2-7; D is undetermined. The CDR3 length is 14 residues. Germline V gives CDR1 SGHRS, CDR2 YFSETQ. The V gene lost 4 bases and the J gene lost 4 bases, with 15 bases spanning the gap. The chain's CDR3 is CASSTETLGYEQYF. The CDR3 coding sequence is TGCGCCAGCAGCACCGAGACATTAGGGTACGAGCAGTACTTC.

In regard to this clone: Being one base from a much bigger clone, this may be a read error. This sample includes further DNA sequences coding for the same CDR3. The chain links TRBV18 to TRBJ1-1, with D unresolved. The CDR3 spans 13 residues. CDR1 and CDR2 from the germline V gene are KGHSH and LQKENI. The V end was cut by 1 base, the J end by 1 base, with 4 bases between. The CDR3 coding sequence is TGTGCCAGCTCACCACAGGCGAACACTGAAGCTTTCTTT. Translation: CASSPQANTEAFF.

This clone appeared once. In DNA form, the CDR3 reads TGTGCCATCAGTAAATTTCTTGGGGGCGCTGACCCTAACTATGGCTACACCTTC. It codes for CAISKFLGGADPNYGYTF. The chain carries TRBV10-3 and TRBJ1-2; D is possibly TRBD1 (6 bases). Trimming pared 5 bases from V and 0 bases from J, leaving 22 bases between. The CDR3 extends over 18 amino acids. Germline values: CDR1 ENHRY, CDR2 SYGVKD.